Sequencing of this T cell receptor beta chain was carried out in a study of shared clonotypes between healthy human individuals. Comments on this clone: The target antigen is unknown.

Data came from immunoSEQ multiplex PCR; TCRdb stores just in-frame clones and leaves some out. Of some 1 million clones listed, around 74% are singletons. Study conclusions and caveats: Estimated clonotype richness was generally higher in naive than memory subsets.

V lost 8 bases and J 4 bases, leaving 15 bases between the germline ends. Germline V gene sequence: CDR1 ENHRY, CDR2 SYGVKD. The CDR3 loop spans 14 amino acids. The sequence derives from a man aged 18 to 30 in good health. The gene calls are TRBV10-3 and TRBJ2-1, with a tentative D call TRBD2 (6 bases). Sequencing was carried out using memory CD4+ T cells sorted from blood. Stated subset: CD45RA-negative fraction. CDR3 DNA sequence: TGTGCCATCGGGCCGGGACTCTCATACAATGAGCAGTTCTTC. It codes for CAIGPGLSYNEQFF.